This passage covers 25 T cell receptor beta chains from one sample sequenced in a study of CD8+ T cells in alopecia areata (dated by TCRdb to about 2018). Library generation was performed with the immunoSEQ multiplex PCR assay. To provide template for TCR sequencing, every sample had RNA extracted and reverse transcribed into cDNA. TCRdb holds this immuneACCESS table with in-frame rearrangements only. Some clones are missing; in checked studies, unresolved V genes explain under half, and the rest has no known cause. The sample table records under 130,000 clones; roughly 50% of these occur just once. The top ten constitute around 8.8% of the sample. The sample was CD4+ T cells sorted from blood. The source of these receptors is a human donor in good health.

This chain links TRBV4-1 with TRBJ2-5; no clear D gene. CDR3 length: 14 residues. Between the trimmed V and J ends, which lost 0 bases and 3 bases, there was a span of 8 bases. In germline, CDR1 is MGHRA, CDR2 YSYEKL. The CDR3 spells CASSQDWGKETQYF. In DNA form, the CDR3 reads TGCGCCAGCAGCCAAGATTGGGGAAAAGAGACCCAGTACTTC.

This rearrangement joins TRBV30 to TRBJ2-1, with unresolved D. Germline values: CDR1 GTSNPN, CDR2 SVGIG (reference sequence). This CDR3 has 15 amino acids. Trimming took off 2 bases at V and 0 bases at J, with 11 bases between the two ends. The CDR3 DNA sequence: TGTGCCTGGAGTATCCGCGGAAACTCCTACAATGAGCAGTTCTTC. It codes for CAWSIRGNSYNEQFF.

This chain links TRBV13 with TRBJ2-3; D is perhaps TRBD2 (7 bases). CDR1 and CDR2 from the germline V gene are PRHDT and FYEKMQ (reference sequence). Trimming removed 6 bases at V and 1 base at J, with 17 bases between. This CDR3 is built from 16 residues. CDR3 sequence (DNA): TGTGCCAGCAGGCAGAGGGGGGGCCGTGGCACAGATACGCAGTATTTT. Translation: CASRQRGGRGTDTQYF.

The chain couples TRBV28 to TRBJ1-5; D gene uncertain. The CDR3 sequence is 12 residues long. V shed 5 bases and J shed 4 bases, with 6 bases lying between them. Germline assignment: CDR1 MDHEN and CDR2 SYDVKM. This CDR3 reads CASSQMNQPQHF. CDR3 nucleotides: TGTGCCAGCAGTCAAATGAATCAGCCCCAGCATTTT.

This clone came up once. The J gene is TRBJ1-6, the V gene TRBV6-5, with D maybe TRBD1 (5 bases). Germline assignment: CDR1 MNHEY and CDR2 SVGAGI. V gave up 0 bases and J gave up 9 bases, with 12 bases separating them. This CDR3 has 15 amino acids. CDR3 in amino acids: CASSYSFQGGSPLHF. CDR3 nucleotides: TGTGCCAGCAGTTACTCGTTTCAGGGAGGTTCACCCCTCCACTTT.

The CDR3 reads CASSIIPAAGDEDTQYF. In DNA form, the CDR3 reads TGTGCCAGCAGTATAATCCCTGCGGCAGGGGATGAAGATACGCAGTATTTT. The chain recombines TRBV28 with TRBJ2-3; tentatively, D is TRBD1 (6 bases). CDR1 is MDHEN and CDR2 is SYDVKM in the germline V gene. V shed 5 bases and J shed 5 bases, with 23 bases lying between them. This CDR3 contains 17 residues.

The V gene is TRBV5-1, the J gene TRBJ2-1, with 10 bases lining up with TRBD2. Trimming cost V 7 bases and J 7 bases; bases outside gene matches: 11. Germline CDR1 and CDR2: SGHRS and YFSETQ. The CDR3 runs 15 residues. The CDR3 nucleotides read TGCGCCAGCCGGCCAGGGGTAGCGGGGGGAAATGAGCAGTTCTTC. The encoded protein is CASRPGVAGGNEQFF.

The J gene is TRBJ2-7, the V gene TRBV29-1; D is ambiguous. Deletions cut 4 bases from V and 0 bases from J, with 10 bases between. CDR1 and CDR2 from the germline V gene are SQVTM and ANQGSEA. The CDR3 runs 13 residues. DNA of the CDR3: TGCAGCGTTGGTACCAGATACTCCTACGAGCAGTACTTC. Protein sequence: CSVGTRYSYEQYF.

This clone came up a few times. This rearrangement joins TRBV19 to TRBJ2-3; D gene uncertain. The germline V and J ends were trimmed by 3 bases and 3 bases, with 7 bases remaining between them. The CDR3 sequence is 13 residues long. Germline assignment: CDR1 LNHDA and CDR2 SQIVND (reference sequence). The CDR3 DNA is TGTGCCAGTAGTATTGGGCGGACAGATACGCAGTATTTT. Translation: CASSIGRTDTQYF.

The rearrangement joins TRBV27 to TRBJ2-7, with D perhaps TRBD1 (6 bases). The ends were cut back, 5 bases at V and 5 bases at J, with 13 bases in the middle. From germline, CDR1 is MNHEY and CDR2 SMNVEV (reference sequence). There are 13 residues in the CDR3. The CDR3 is CASSTNRVHEQYF. The CDR3 DNA follows: TGTGCCAGCAGTACCAACAGGGTGCACGAGCAGTACTTC.

This chain uses TRBV25-1 with TRBJ2-7; 9 nucleotides align to TRBD2. CDR3 length: 15 amino acids. V was pared by 3 bases and J by 2 bases, with 5 bases of the junction left unmatched. Germline loops: CDR1 MGHDK, CDR2 SYGVNS. In DNA form, the CDR3 reads TGTGCCAGCAGTGATCCCCGCGGGGGGGCCTACGAGCAGTACTTC. Translation: CASSDPRGGAYEQYF.

On this clone: The sample has other DNA sequences that encode this CDR3 too. The rearrangement links TRBV19 to TRBJ2-5; D gene unclear. The V gene lost 3 bases and the J gene lost 3 bases, with 2 bases spanning the gap. The CDR3 contains 11 residues. Germline V CDR1 and CDR2: LNHDA, SQIVND (reference sequence). The CDR3 DNA reads TGTGCCAGTAGTATCGAAGAGACCCAGTACTTC. Its translation is CASSIEETQYF.

V is TRBV4-1 and J is TRBJ2-1, with TRBD2 matching over 10 bases. With 3 bases clipped from V and 9 bases from J, the junction kept 11 bases outside the gene matches. This CDR3 contains 16 residues. Germline CDR1 reads MGHRA; CDR2 reads YSYEKL. This CDR3 is CASSHGAGGRVGEQFF. The CDR3 coding sequence is TGCGCCAGCAGCCATGGAGCGGGGGGGCGAGTTGGTGAGCAGTTCTTC.

The J gene is TRBJ1-1, the V gene TRBV7-9; no firm D call. This CDR3 is built from 14 residues. V was cut by 2 bases and J by 3 bases, with 10 bases left in between. Germline V gene lookup returns CDR1 SEHNR and CDR2 FQNEAQ (reference sequence). CDR3 bases: TGTGCCAGCAGCTTAATGGCAGTTGACACTGAAGCTTTCTTT. Protein: CASSLMAVDTEAFF.

The chain employs TRBV2 and TRBJ2-5; D is unclear. V gave up 2 bases and J gave up 7 bases, with 8 bases separating them. Germline V lookup: CDR1 SNHLY, CDR2 FYNNEI. The CDR3 covers 12 residues. CDR3 protein: CASSEWELTQYF. CDR3 DNA sequence: TGTGCCAGCAGTGAATGGGAATTGACCCAGTACTTC. Drawing the rest from reference TRBV2 and TRBJ2-5, the complete variable domain is EPEVTQTPSHQVTQMGQEVILRCVPISNHLYFYWYRQILGQKVEFLVSFYNNEISEKSEIFDDQFSVERPDGSNFTLKIRSTKLEDSAMYFCASSEWELTQYFGPGTRLLVL.

This chain joins TRBV15 and TRBJ2-5; D perhaps matches TRBD1 (6 bases). The CDR3 is 15 residues long. Trimming stripped 5 bases from V and 2 bases from J, with 15 bases between. Germline V lookup: CDR1 LNHNV, CDR2 YYDKDF (reference sequence). The DNA for the CDR3 is TGTGCCACCAGCGAGACAGGCGAAACACAAGAGACCCAGTACTTC. Translating it yields CATSETGETQETQYF.

V gene TRBV4-1 combines with J gene TRBJ1-2; perhaps TRBD1 as D (5 bases). The CDR3 runs 14 residues. Trimming stripped 4 bases from V and 6 bases from J, with 15 bases between. Germline V CDR1 and CDR2: MGHRA, YSYEKL. The CDR3 loop is CASSLGARKDGYTF. CDR3 coding DNA: TGCGCCAGCAGCCTCGGGGCCAGGAAGGATGGCTACACCTTC.

The V and J genes are TRBV7-3 and TRBJ2-2; D remains unclear. Germline values: CDR1 SGHTA, CDR2 FQGTGA. CDR3 length: 17 amino acids. V dropped 0 bases and J dropped 0 bases, with 11 bases sitting between them. The CDR3 DNA reads TGTGCCAGCAGCTTAACGGTGGCAGCCCCGAACACCGGGGAGCTGTTTTTT. This sequence encodes CASSLTVAAPNTGELFF.

This clone is a singleton in its sample. This sequence joins TRBV30 and TRBJ1-1; D perhaps matches TRBD1 (5 bases). V was clipped by 8 bases and J by 4 bases, with 17 bases between them. The CDR3 has 13 residues. CDR1 GTSNPN and CDR2 SVGIG come from the germline V gene (reference sequence). CDR3 in DNA: TGTGCCCGCCAGAACGGGGGGAGCACTGAAGCTTTCTTT. Amino acid sequence: CARQNGGSTEAFF.

The genes are TRBV20-1 and TRBJ1-1; TRBD1 matches at 7 bases. Germline V gene lookup returns CDR1 DFQATT and CDR2 SNEGSKA (reference sequence). The CDR3 covers 11 residues. The CDR3 sequence: CGGTVSDEAFF. The CDR3 DNA is TGCGGGGGGACAGTGAGCGATGAAGCTTTCTTT.

This clone has more than one count but fewer than ten. The chain employs TRBV28 and TRBJ2-3, with 7 bases fitting TRBD2. V was pared by 5 bases and J by 2 bases, with 1 base of the junction left unmatched. Germline V gene sequence: CDR1 MDHEN, CDR2 SYDVKM. The CDR3 spans 13 residues. The CDR3 DNA sequence: TGTGCCAGCAGTCGGGACTACACAGATACGCAGTATTTT. This codes for CASSRDYTDTQYF.

Remarks on this clone: This likely comes from a read error, as the CDR3 has no conserved phenylalanine or tryptophan at its end. No DNA is shown, since the ends of the CDR3 on it are uncertain; the CDR3 is the one TCRdb lists. The V call is TRBV6-5, the J call TRBJ2-3; the D call in the table, TRBD2, was not verified against the DNA. Germline values: CDR1 MNHEY, CDR2 SVGAGI. A total of 14 residues make up the CDR3, ends included. The chain's CDR3 is CASSSSGGADTQCL.

The V gene is TRBV30, the J gene TRBJ1-1; 7 positions agree with TRBD1. The CDR3 has 13 amino acids. With V trimmed by 3 bases and J by 0 bases, 1 base remained unmatched. Per the germline V gene, CDR1 is GTSNPN and CDR2 is SVGIG (reference sequence). The CDR3 nucleotides read TGTGCCTGGAGGGACAGGATGAACACTGAAGCTTTCTTT. Encoded protein: CAWRDRMNTEAFF.

The V call is TRBV6-5, the J call TRBJ1-2, with D tentatively TRBD1 (5 bases). The V gene's germline CDR1 is MNHEY and CDR2 SVGAGI. Trimming took 0 bases from V and 8 from J, leaving 13 bases between them. The CDR3 has 14 residues. CDR3: CASSYSGQGLGYTF. CDR3 nucleotide sequence: TGTGCCAGCAGTTACTCGGGCCAGGGACTCGGCTACACCTTC.

The chain couples TRBV28 to TRBJ2-5, with TRBD2 matching over 10 bases. Trimming cost V 2 bases and J 9 bases; bases outside gene matches: 12. CDR1 and CDR2 from the germline V gene are MDHEN and SYDVKM. The CDR3 has 16 residues. The CDR3 spells CASSLPLAGTQAAQYF. CDR3 nucleotide sequence: TGTGCCAGCAGTTTACCACTAGCGGGGACCCAAGCGGCCCAGTACTTC.